A selection of T cell receptor beta chains follows, all from one sample in a study of shared clonotypes between healthy human individuals. Some clones are missing from TCRdb's copy, which holds only in-frame ones; the method was immunoSEQ multiplex PCR. The sample carries roughly 2 million clones, 95% recorded once. The material sequenced was naive CD4+ T cells sorted from blood. Receptors were obtained from a man aged 18 to 29 in good health. Each CDR3 is given with its conserved first and last residue. The D gene is left open where the match is weak. Part of the rows lack a size; the others show once, few, many or a class for expanded clones.

CDR3 protein | CDR3 DNA | V gene | clone size | J gene | CDR3 length | D gene
CASSEGNIQYF | TGTGCCAGCTCCGAGGGGAACATTCAGTACTTC | TRBV5-8 | once | TRBJ2-4 | 11 | NA
CASSLPRAGTEAFF | TGCGCCAGCAGCTTGCCCCGGGCAGGAACTGAAGCTTTCTTT | TRBV5-1 | NA | TRBJ1-1 | 14 | NA
CASSGAGGYEQYF | TGTGCCAGCTCTGGGGCAGGGGGCTACGAGCAGTACTTC | TRBV18 | NA | TRBJ2-7 | 13 | TRBD1
CASSPGTSLGQPQHF | TGTGCCAGCAGTCCCGGGACCTCCCTCGGTCAGCCCCAGCATTTT | TRBV6-1 | NA | TRBJ1-5 | 15 | NA
CASSHSGTVNTGELFF | TGTGCCAGCAGCCATTCCGGGACAGTGAACACCGGGGAGCTGTTTTTT | TRBV11-2 | NA | TRBJ2-2 | 16 | TRBD1
CSTEGYTF | TGCAGCACTGAGGGCTACACCTTC | TRBV29-1 | NA | TRBJ1-2 | 8 | NA
CASSLGINLNSPLHF | TGTGCCAGCAGCTTGGGTATCAATTTAAATTCACCCCTCCACTTT | TRBV7-2 | NA | TRBJ1-6 | 15 | NA
CAWSVVLGQTEAFF | TGTGCCTGGAGTGTAGTCCTGGGCCAAACTGAAGCTTTCTTT | TRBV30 | NA | TRBJ1-1 | 14 | NA
CASSFTNQETQYF | TGTGCCAGCAGCTTTACCAACCAAGAGACCCAGTACTTC | TRBV13 | NA | TRBJ2-5 | 13 | NA
CASLRDRTFSEQYF | TGTGCCAGCCTTCGGGACAGGACTTTTTCCGAGCAGTACTTC | TRBV2 | NA | TRBJ2-7 | 14 | TRBD1
CASSLGREPGPGELFF | TGTGCCAGCAGCTTGGGGCGGGAGCCGGGTCCCGGGGAGCTGTTTTTT | TRBV5-4 | NA | TRBJ2-2 | 16 | TRBD2
CATTRSVDTEAFF | TGTGCCACTACCCGCTCGGTAGACACTGAAGCTTTCTTT | TRBV10-3 | NA | TRBJ1-1 | 13 | NA
CASIPRRDLGEEQYF | TGTGCCAGCATCCCCAGGAGAGATCTCGGGGAAGAGCAGTACTTC | TRBV28 | NA | TRBJ2-7 | 15 | NA
CASSQESWGIGALHF | TGTGCCAGCAGCCAGGAATCCTGGGGGATAGGGGCCCTCCACTTT | TRBV5-4 | few | TRBJ1-6 | 15 | NA
CASSLGSGANVLTF | TGTGCCAGCAGTTTGGGCTCTGGGGCCAACGTCCTGACTTTC | TRBV28 | NA | TRBJ2-6 | 14 | NA
CASSLIGQGENGYTF | TGTGCCAGCAGCTTGATCGGGCAGGGTGAGAACGGCTACACCTTC | TRBV5-6 | NA | TRBJ1-2 | 15 | NA
CASSLGHLRVETQYF | TGTGCCAGCAGCTTAGGGCACCTTCGAGTAGAGACCCAGTACTTC | TRBV7-6 | NA | TRBJ2-5 | 15 | NA
CASNILATSYNEQFF | TGTGCCAGCAACATACTAGCGACTTCCTACAATGAGCAGTTCTTC | TRBV7-2 | NA | TRBJ2-1 | 15 | TRBD2
CAISESGTGGEKLFF | TGTGCCATCAGTGAGTCGGGGACAGGGGGTGAAAAACTGTTTTTT | TRBV10-3 | NA | TRBJ1-4 | 15 | TRBD1
CASSPLGQGTNEQYF | TGTGCCAGCTCACCACTGGGACAGGGAACGAACGAGCAGTACTTC | TRBV18 | NA | TRBJ2-7 | 15 | TRBD1
CASSQEEGTNSNQPQHF | TGCGCCAGCAGCCAAGAGGAAGGAACTAATAGCAATCAGCCCCAGCATTTT | TRBV4-1 | NA | TRBJ1-5 | 17 | NA
CASSGQGAAGELFF | TGTGCCAGCTCCGGACAGGGGGCTGCCGGGGAGCTGTTTTTT | TRBV7-2 | NA | TRBJ2-2 | 14 | TRBD1
CASSRHRGLSYEQYF | TGTGCCAGCAGCCGCCACAGGGGTCTCTCCTACGAGCAGTACTTC | TRBV7-9 | NA | TRBJ2-7 | 15 | TRBD1
CAGARGRAGELFF | TGTGCCGGGGCTCGGGGGAGGGCCGGGGAGCTGTTTTTT | TRBV30 | NA | TRBJ2-2 | 13 | TRBD2
CAWSVGGKIYEQYF | TGTGCCTGGAGTGTGGGTGGGAAAATTTACGAGCAGTACTTC | TRBV30 | NA | TRBJ2-7 | 14 | NA
CAWTKGQGVRTGELFF | TGTGCCTGGACGAAGGGACAGGGAGTACGGACCGGGGAGCTGTTTTTT | TRBV30 | NA | TRBJ2-2 | 16 | TRBD1
CASSLGTLYEQYF | TGTGCCAGCAGTTTAGGGACACTTTACGAGCAGTACTTC | TRBV28 | NA | TRBJ2-7 | 13 | NA
CASSLGDRLGPNEKLFF | TGTGCCAGCAGCTTAGGTGACAGACTGGGACCTAATGAAAAACTGTTTTTT | TRBV11-2 | NA | TRBJ1-4 | 17 | NA
CASRDRMRTDTQYF | TGTGCCAGTAGGGACAGGATGCGCACAGATACGCAGTATTTT | TRBV19 | NA | TRBJ2-3 | 14 | TRBD1
CASSSQRRAGVPTDTQYF | TGTGCCAGCAGCTCCCAAAGAAGGGCGGGGGTCCCCACAGATACGCAGTATTTT | TRBV11-3 | NA | TRBJ2-3 | 18 | TRBD2
CASSSYQGVNQPQHF | TGTGCCAGCAGTTCCTACCAGGGGGTTAATCAGCCCCAGCATTTT | TRBV6-6 | NA | TRBJ1-5 | 15 | TRBD1
CASRGILASADTQYF | TGTGCCAGTAGAGGGATACTAGCTTCGGCAGATACGCAGTATTTT | TRBV19 | NA | TRBJ2-3 | 15 | NA
CATRSGDTGELFF | TGCGCGACCCGCAGCGGGGACACCGGGGAGCTGTTTTTT | TRBV5-1 | NA | TRBJ2-2 | 13 | TRBD2
CASKGGNSPLHF | TGTGCCAGCAAGGGAGGGAATTCACCCCTCCACTTT | TRBV6-1 | NA | TRBJ1-6 | 12 | NA
CASRPGGTGELFF | TGTGCCAGCAGACCAGGGGGCACCGGGGAGCTGTTTTTT | TRBV7-9 | NA | TRBJ2-2 | 13 | TRBD1
CASSLVPTRGQLGNYEQYF | TGCGCCAGCAGCTTGGTCCCCACCCGGGGGCAACTGGGTAACTACGAGCAGTACTTC | TRBV5-1 | NA | TRBJ2-7 | 19 | NA